The entry below describes one T cell receptor (beta chain). Original data processing: Counts of nucleated cells, estimated from reference gene primer amplification, were obtained. Using immunoSEQ multiplex PCR, the repertoire was profiled, and TCRdb retains in-frame clones only, with some absent. The DNA was the basis for D and trimming; V, J and clone size are from that table. The top ten clones hold 3% to 3.5% of a sample with approximately 240,000 clones, approximately 83% of them seen once. Germline values: CDR1 SEHNR, CDR2 FQNEAQ (reference sequence). The CDR3 has 16 amino acids. The V gene end was trimmed by 5 bases and the J gene end by 6 bases; junction bases not matched to a gene: 8. These data are taken from a study of blood T cell repertoires in COVID-19. Overall study: Acute-phase and convalescent COVID-19 samples originated in the United States, Italy and Spain. T cells, B-cell-depleted T cells, or PBMCs supplied cDNA or gDNA.

The receptor's source is a woman aged 25 to 39 who had recovered from COVID-19. The sequencing input was peripheral blood. The chain recombines TRBV7-9 with TRBJ2-1; 12 nucleotides agree with TRBD2. CDR3 nucleotide sequence: TGTGCCAGCAGCACCGGACTAGCGGGGAACCCCAATGAGCAGTTCTTC. Protein: CASSTGLAGNPNEQFF.